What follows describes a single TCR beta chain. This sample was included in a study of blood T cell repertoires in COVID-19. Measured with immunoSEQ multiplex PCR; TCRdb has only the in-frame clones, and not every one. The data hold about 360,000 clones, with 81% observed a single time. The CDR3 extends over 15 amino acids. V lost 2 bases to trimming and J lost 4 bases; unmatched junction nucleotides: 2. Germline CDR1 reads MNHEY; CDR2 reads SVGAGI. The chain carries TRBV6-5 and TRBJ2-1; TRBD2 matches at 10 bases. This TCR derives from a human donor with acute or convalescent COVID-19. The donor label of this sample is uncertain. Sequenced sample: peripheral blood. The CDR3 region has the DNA TGTGCCAGCAGTTACGGGACTAGCGCTTACAATGAGCAGTTCTTC. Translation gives CASSYGTSAYNEQFF.